This T cell receptor (beta chain) was captured in a study of blood T cells in healthy people across ages. Study-wide findings and caveats: Fewer expanded clones and more diversity marked long-lived versus aged donors.

Trimming cost V 9 bases and J 5 bases; bases outside gene matches: 11. The CDR3 contains 14 residues. CDR1 MNHNS and CDR2 SASEGT come from the germline V gene. With respect to this clonotype: What it binds is unknown.

The use of a sample-barcoded 5' primer and a J-beta primer mix characterized a second PCR of roughly 6 to 11 cycles. TCRdb re-analysed the 5' RACE reads in MiXCR, keeping a single row per CDR3 protein. In the table there are approximately 780,000 distinct CDR3 sequences, under 30% of which are singletons. Isolation of PBMCs gave at least 7 million cells per sample. The same data also went into a second study, on T cells of mothers and their children. That work states: All RNA that had been extracted was used for cDNA synthesis at roughly 1.4 ug per 15 ul.

Sequencing was performed on blood. This chain uses TRBV6-1 with TRBJ2-5; 8 bases match TRBD2. The clonotype originates from a boy between 10 and 17 years old in good health. CDR3 residues: CASISGAASETQYF. DNA of the CDR3: TGTGCCAGTATTAGCGGGGCGGCCTCGGAGACCCAGTACTTC.